The TCR beta chain under discussion was sequenced for a study of shared T cell receptors in the human thymus. The CDR3 covers 14 residues. Germline values: CDR1 SGDLS, CDR2 YYNGEE. V dropped 6 bases and J dropped 8 bases, with 18 bases sitting between them. Using immunoSEQ multiplex PCR, the repertoire was profiled, and TCRdb retains in-frame clones only, with some absent. The table records about 660,000 clones, approximately 90% of them present only once. This sample was also put to use in a study of human thymus T cells. In that study: Related research reported highly overlapping thymic repertoires among unrelated individuals.

The source of this sequence is a boy in the first two years of life with a congenital heart defect. Sequencing was done on a sample of thymocytes. The genes are TRBV9 and TRBJ2-4; D possibly corresponds to TRBD2 (5 bases). The chain's CDR3 is CASTRPGEEDIQYF. The CDR3 nucleotides read TGTGCCAGCACCAGACCAGGTGAGGAGGACATTCAGTACTTC.